What follows are 26 T cell receptor beta chains derived from one specimen sequenced in a study of cytomegalovirus exposure and HLA in healthy donors. The PCR used 60 Vbeta and 13 Jbeta primers. Profiled with immunoSEQ multiplex PCR; TCRdb holds only in-frame clones, not every one. The repertoire consists of about 130,000 clones, with roughly 72% occurring once and the leading ten covering about 1.7%. Sequenced sample: PBMCs. These receptors were taken from a woman in her forties or fifties in good health and CMV-seronegative.

This clone was observed a few times. The V and J genes are TRBV5-1 and TRBJ2-2; TRBD1 is a possible D gene (6 bases). CDR1 SGHRS and CDR2 YFSETQ come from the germline V gene. The CDR3 runs 14 residues. Trimming left V 0 bases short and J 5 bases short, with 8 bases between. The CDR3 region has the DNA TGCGCCAGCAGCTTGGGACAGGAAACCGGGGAGCTGTTTTTT. Protein product: CASSLGQETGELFF. The entire variable domain, with the rest obtained from reference TRBV5-1 and TRBJ2-2, is as follows: KAGVTQTPRYLIKTRGQQVTLSCSPISGHRSVSWYQQTPGQGLQFLFEYFSETQRNKGNFPGRFSGRQFSNSRSEMNVSTLELGDSALYLCASSLGQETGELFFGEGSRLTVL.

V usage is TRBV11-3 and J usage is TRBJ2-1, with D possibly matching TRBD1 (5 bases). The CDR3 covers 11 residues. V gave up 6 bases and J gave up 9 bases, with 9 bases separating them. Germline lookup yields CDR1 SGHNT and CDR2 YENEEA. The CDR3 coding sequence is TGTGCCAGCAGTAGGGGTGTTGAGCAGTTCTTC. This translates into CASSRGVEQFF. The full variable domain, completed using reference TRBV11-3 and TRBJ2-1, is EAGVVQSPRYKIIEKKQPVAFWCNPISGHNTLYWYLQNLGQGPELLIRYENEEAVDDSQLPKDRFSAERLKGVDSTLKIQPAELGDSAVYLCASSRGVEQFFGPGTRLTVL.

The rearrangement uses TRBV6-1 and TRBJ2-1; D is possibly TRBD2 (5 bases). Between the trimmed V and J ends, which lost 6 bases and 5 bases, there was a span of 17 bases. Germline CDR1 and CDR2: MNHNS and SASEGT. CDR3 length: 15 amino acids. The CDR3 DNA is TGTGCCAGCAGCCCCACAACCGGGCGGGACAATGAGCAGTTCTTC. Its translation: CASSPTTGRDNEQFF.

This rearrangement joins TRBV30 to TRBJ1-3, with D hard to call. The ends were cut back, 4 bases at V and 4 bases at J, with 14 bases in the middle. The CDR3 runs to 14 residues. From germline, CDR1 is GTSNPN and CDR2 SVGIG (reference sequence). The CDR3 sequence: CAWNPPQFGNTIYF. CDR3 sequence (DNA): TGTGCCTGGAACCCCCCACAGTTCGGAAACACCATATATTTT.

The chain is built from TRBV4-3 and TRBJ1-1; 7 bases align to TRBD1. Trimming cost V 1 base and J 10 bases; bases outside gene matches: 12. CDR3 size: 15 residues. The germline V gene encodes CDR1 LGHNA and CDR2 YSLEER. The CDR3 sequence is CASSQGSFTGVGAFF. Written as DNA, the CDR3 is TGCGCCAGCAGCCAAGGTAGTTTTACAGGGGTTGGAGCTTTCTTT.

The V call is TRBV5-6, the J call TRBJ1-1; possibly TRBD1 for D (5 bases). CDR3 size: 15 residues. Per the germline V gene, CDR1 is SGHDT and CDR2 is YYEEEE. V was clipped by 0 bases and J by 5 bases, with 14 bases between them. CDR3 sequence (DNA): TGTGCCAGCAGCTTGGTAGGGAGGGGTGGGACTGAAGCTTTCTTT. Translation: CASSLVGRGGTEAFF.

The rearrangement links TRBV5-1 to TRBJ2-1, with 13 nucleotides matching TRBD2. There are 19 residues in the CDR3. Germline CDR1 is SGHRS and CDR2 is YFSETQ. Losses at the gene ends were 4 bases for V and 0 bases for J; bases not matched to a gene: 10. As DNA, the CDR3 is TGCGCCAGCAGCGCCCTCGGGACTAGCGGGACCAGCTCCTACAATGAGCAGTTCTTC. It yields the protein CASSALGTSGTSSYNEQFF.

In this sample, this clone turned up once. The rearrangement joins TRBV7-9 to TRBJ1-1; 8 bases line up with TRBD1. Trimming cost V 1 base and J 0 bases; bases outside gene matches: 1. Germline-derived CDR1 and CDR2 are SEHNR and FQNEAQ (reference sequence). CDR3 length: 15 amino acids. CDR3 residues: CASSLGQGMNTEAFF. CDR3 in DNA: TGTGCCAGCAGCTTAGGACAGGGGATGAACACTGAAGCTTTCTTT.

This rearrangement joins TRBV30 to TRBJ2-2, with 8 bases aligning to TRBD2. The CDR3 sequence is 15 residues long. Trimming cost V 2 bases and J 6 bases; bases outside gene matches: 8. Germline CDR1 GTSNPN, CDR2 SVGIG (reference sequence). For the CDR3, the DNA is TGTGCCTGGAGTACCTCGGGACTAGTGGCCGGGGAGCTGTTTTTT. Translated: CAWSTSGLVAGELFF.

The V gene is TRBV21-1, the J gene TRBJ1-1; TRBD1, the D gene given by the table, was not confirmed from the DNA. TRBV21-1 is a pseudogene segment. The CDR3 is 11 amino acids. The CDR3 coding sequence is TGTGCCAGCCTCAGATCGACTGAAGCTTTCTTT. This encodes CASLRSTEAFF.

This chain joins TRBV5-1 and TRBJ2-7, with a weak D call TRBD1 (6 bases). Germline CDR1 reads SGHRS; CDR2 reads YFSETQ. The CDR3 loop spans 14 amino acids. Trimming cost V 0 bases and J 7 bases, with 14 bases left between them. Written as DNA, the CDR3 is TGCGCCAGCAGCTTGGCAGGGGTCCCTGGTGAGCAGTACTTC. Amino acids: CASSLAGVPGEQYF. Full variable domain (missing parts from reference TRBV5-1 and TRBJ2-7): KAGVTQTPRYLIKTRGQQVTLSCSPISGHRSVSWYQQTPGQGLQFLFEYFSETQRNKGNFPGRFSGRQFSNSRSEMNVSTLELGDSALYLCASSLAGVPGEQYFGPGTRLTVT.

The chain has TRBV14 and TRBJ2-1; D may be TRBD2 (5 bases). The CDR3 runs to 17 residues. V dropped 3 bases and J dropped 0 bases, with 15 bases sitting between them. Germline V gene data show CDR1 as SGHDN and CDR2 as FVKESK. The CDR3 sequence is CASSQFPGSSSYNEQFF. CDR3 DNA sequence: TGTGCCAGCAGCCAGTTCCCGGGGTCGAGCTCCTACAATGAGCAGTTCTTC.

This chain's CDR3 is CASSPNTQGDTQYF. Here the CDR3 DNA reads TGCGCCAGCAGCCCCAATACCCAGGGGGATACGCAGTATTTT. The rearrangement joins TRBV5-1 to TRBJ2-3, with D perhaps matching TRBD1 (6 bases). Per germline, CDR1 SGHRS and CDR2 YFSETQ. This CDR3 is 14 amino acids long. V was shortened by 4 bases and J by 6 bases, with 15 bases between the two germline ends.

This chain links TRBV27 with TRBJ2-7; 7 bases line up with TRBD1. This CDR3 spans 20 amino acids. Germline V gene lookup returns CDR1 MNHEY and CDR2 SMNVEV (reference sequence). V gave up 0 bases and J gave up 3 bases; unmatched junction bases: 20. Here the CDR3 DNA reads TGTGCCAGCAGTTTATCGTTACGGACAGGCCGGGAAGCATTGTTCTACGAGCAGTACTTC. Translating it yields CASSLSLRTGREALFYEQYF.

This sequence joins TRBV18 and TRBJ1-5; D call uncertain. V dropped 2 bases and J dropped 3 bases, with 11 bases sitting between them. The CDR3 length is 15 residues. Looked up from germline, CDR1 is KGHSH and CDR2 is LQKENI. The DNA of the CDR3 is TGTGCCAGCTCACCAACGACTAACAACAATCAGCCCCAGCATTTT. Amino acid sequence: CASSPTTNNNQPQHF.

The DNA for the CDR3 is TGTGCCAGCAGGAGGAGGGCGAACACCGGGGAGCTGTTTTTT. It is translated as CASRRRANTGELFF. The V and J genes are TRBV6-5 and TRBJ2-2, with D tentatively TRBD2 (6 bases). The germline V gene encodes CDR1 MNHEY and CDR2 SVGAGI. The CDR3 spans 14 residues. V was trimmed by 6 bases and J by 0 bases, leaving 8 bases between them.

The genes are TRBV4-2 and TRBJ2-6, with D possibly matching TRBD1 (5 bases). Germline CDR1 reads LGHNA; CDR2 reads YNFKEQ. Between the trimmed V and J ends, which lost 1 base and 0 bases, there was a span of 13 bases. The CDR3 is 18 residues long. The CDR3 DNA is TGTGCCAGCAGCCAAGTAAGGGGCGTCTACTCTGGGGCCAACGTCCTGACTTTC. This translates into CASSQVRGVYSGANVLTF.

The V and J genes are TRBV28 and TRBJ2-5, with D hard to call. The CDR3 length is 14 residues. From germline, CDR1 is MDHEN and CDR2 SYDVKM. V was cut by 4 bases and J by 0 bases, with 9 bases left in between. The CDR3 region is CASSSTNYQETQYF. CDR3 DNA: TGTGCCAGCAGTTCCACTAACTACCAAGAGACCCAGTACTTC.

This chain connects TRBV5-6 to TRBJ2-2; D gene ambiguous. The V gene lost 0 bases and the J gene lost 1 base, with 4 bases spanning the gap. The CDR3 is 14 amino acids. Per the germline V gene, CDR1 is SGHDT and CDR2 is YYEEEE. The CDR3 is CASSLGQNTGELFF. In DNA form, the CDR3 reads TGTGCCAGCAGCTTGGGACAGAACACCGGGGAGCTGTTTTTT.

V and J are TRBV5-1 and TRBJ1-2, with D perhaps matching TRBD1 (5 bases). This CDR3 contains 13 residues. The ends were cut back, 4 bases at V and 6 bases at J, with 13 bases in the middle. Germline lookup yields CDR1 SGHRS and CDR2 YFSETQ. CDR3 nucleotides: TGCGCCAGCAGCATCGGGACTCACGATGGCTACACCTTC. This translates into CASSIGTHDGYTF. The variable domain in full, completed from reference TRBV5-1 and TRBJ1-2, reads KAGVTQTPRYLIKTRGQQVTLSCSPISGHRSVSWYQQTPGQGLQFLFEYFSETQRNKGNFPGRFSGRQFSNSRSEMNVSTLELGDSALYLCASSIGTHDGYTFGSGTRLTVV.

The chain links TRBV4-1 to TRBJ2-3; 10 bases match TRBD2. The CDR3 covers 14 residues. Trimming at V came to 2 bases and at J to 6 bases, leaving 2 bases not matched to a gene. The germline V gene encodes CDR1 MGHRA and CDR2 YSYEKL. CDR3 protein: CASSQTTSGDTQYF. In nucleotides, the CDR3 is TGCGCCAGCAGCCAAACGACTAGCGGGGATACGCAGTATTTT.

V and J are TRBV4-2 and TRBJ2-3; D may be TRBD2 (6 bases). Looked up from germline, CDR1 is LGHNA and CDR2 is YNFKEQ. The CDR3 runs 15 residues. V lost 1 base and J lost 3, with 11 bases in between. CDR3 amino acids: CASSQAGGKTDTQYF. CDR3 coding DNA: TGTGCCAGCAGCCAAGCGGGCGGGAAGACAGATACGCAGTATTTT.

The V gene is TRBV5-6, the J gene TRBJ2-5; tentative D call: TRBD1 (5 bases). The CDR3 has 13 amino acids. V was clipped by 2 bases and J by 5 bases, with 10 bases between them. Per germline, CDR1 SGHDT and CDR2 YYEEEE. The CDR3 region is CASSFPGSETQYF. The CDR3, as DNA: TGTGCCAGCAGCTTTCCAGGGTCTGAGACCCAGTACTTC.

There are a few counts of this clone. The chain carries TRBV10-2 and TRBJ2-1; 7 bases align to TRBD2. CDR3 size: 18 residues. Per the germline V gene, CDR1 is WSHSY and CDR2 is SAAADI. Trimming cost V 1 base and J 2 bases; bases outside gene matches: 11. The CDR3 bases are TGCGCCAGCAGTGAGTTCGGGGGTGGGGCGGGGGCCTACAATGAGCAGTTCTTC. Translation gives CASSEFGGGAGAYNEQFF.

The CDR3 sequence is CALSGRGAGNTIYF. The CDR3 region has the DNA TGTGCCCTCTCGGGGCGGGGAGCTGGAAACACCATATATTTT. The V call is TRBV7-9, the J call TRBJ1-3; a weak D match, TRBD1 (5 bases). The CDR3 sequence is 14 residues long. Per the germline V gene, CDR1 is SEHNR and CDR2 is FQNEAQ (reference sequence). The V end was cut by 11 bases, the J end by 2 bases, with 16 bases between.

This chain joins TRBV7-9 and TRBJ1-1; the match to TRBD1 covers 8 bases. Looked up from germline, CDR1 is SEHNR and CDR2 is FQNEAQ (reference sequence). V lost 7 bases and J lost 1; bases outside the gene matches: 5. There are 14 residues in the CDR3. The CDR3 region has the DNA TGTGCCAGCACCATGGGACAGGAGAACACTGAAGCTTTCTTT. Its protein is CASTMGQENTEAFF.